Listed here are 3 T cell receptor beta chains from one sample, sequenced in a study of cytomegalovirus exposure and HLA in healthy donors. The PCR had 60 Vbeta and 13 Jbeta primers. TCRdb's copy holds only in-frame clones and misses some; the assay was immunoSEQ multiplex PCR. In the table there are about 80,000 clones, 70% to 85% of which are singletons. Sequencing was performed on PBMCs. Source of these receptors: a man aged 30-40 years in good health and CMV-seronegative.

CDR3 nucleotide sequence: TGTGCCAGCAGTTTAGATGGGACAGGGGGTGAGACCCAGTACTTC. As protein: CASSLDGTGGETQYF. The chain links TRBV27 to TRBJ2-5, with TRBD1 matching over 11 bases. J was trimmed by 5 bases and V by 2 bases; bases with no gene match: 4. This CDR3 has 15 amino acids. Germline CDR1 is MNHEY and CDR2 is SMNVEV (reference sequence).

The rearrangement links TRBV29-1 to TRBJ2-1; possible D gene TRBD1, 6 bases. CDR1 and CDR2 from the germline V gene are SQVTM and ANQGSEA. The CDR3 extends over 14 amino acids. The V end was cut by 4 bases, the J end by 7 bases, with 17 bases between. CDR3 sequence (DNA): TGCAGCGTTGTATCGTGGCAGGGGAATAATGAGCAGTTCTTC. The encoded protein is CSVVSWQGNNEQFF.

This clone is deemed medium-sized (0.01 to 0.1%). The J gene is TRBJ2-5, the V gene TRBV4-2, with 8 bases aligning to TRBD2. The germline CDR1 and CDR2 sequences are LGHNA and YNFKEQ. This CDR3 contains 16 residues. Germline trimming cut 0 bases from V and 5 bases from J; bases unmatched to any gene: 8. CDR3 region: CASSQDLVSGTETQYF. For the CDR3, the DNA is TGTGCCAGCAGCCAAGATTTAGTTAGCGGGACGGAGACCCAGTACTTC.